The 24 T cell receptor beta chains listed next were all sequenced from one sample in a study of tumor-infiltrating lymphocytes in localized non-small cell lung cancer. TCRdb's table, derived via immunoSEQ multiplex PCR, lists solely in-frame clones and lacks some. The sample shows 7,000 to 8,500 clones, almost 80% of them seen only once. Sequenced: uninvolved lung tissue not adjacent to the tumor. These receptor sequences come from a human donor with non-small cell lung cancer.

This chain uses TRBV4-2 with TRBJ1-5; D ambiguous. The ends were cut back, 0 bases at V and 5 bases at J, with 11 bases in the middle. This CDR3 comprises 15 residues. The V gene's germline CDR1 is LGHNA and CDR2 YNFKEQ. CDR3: CASSQDGSIYQPQHF. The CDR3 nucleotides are TGTGCCAGCAGCCAAGATGGGAGTATCTATCAGCCCCAGCATTTT.

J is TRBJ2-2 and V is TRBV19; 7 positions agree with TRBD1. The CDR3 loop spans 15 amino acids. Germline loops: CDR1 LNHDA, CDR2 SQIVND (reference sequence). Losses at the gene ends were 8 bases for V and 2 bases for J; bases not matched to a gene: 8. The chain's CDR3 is CASLDRETNTGELFF. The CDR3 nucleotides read TGTGCCAGTCTCGACAGGGAGACCAACACCGGGGAGCTGTTTTTT.

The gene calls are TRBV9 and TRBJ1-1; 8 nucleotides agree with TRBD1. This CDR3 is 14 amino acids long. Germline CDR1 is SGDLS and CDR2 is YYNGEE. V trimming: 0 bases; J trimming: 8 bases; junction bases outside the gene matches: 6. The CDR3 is CASSVVDRGSEAFF. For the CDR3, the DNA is TGTGCCAGCAGCGTAGTAGACAGGGGCTCGGAAGCTTTCTTT.

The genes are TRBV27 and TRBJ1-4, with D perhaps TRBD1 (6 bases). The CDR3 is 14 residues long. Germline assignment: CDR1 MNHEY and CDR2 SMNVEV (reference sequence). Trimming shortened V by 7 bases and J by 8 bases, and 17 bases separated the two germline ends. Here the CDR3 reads CASILGGAWEKLFF. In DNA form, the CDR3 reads TGTGCCAGCATCCTCGGGGGCGCTTGGGAAAAACTGTTTTTT.

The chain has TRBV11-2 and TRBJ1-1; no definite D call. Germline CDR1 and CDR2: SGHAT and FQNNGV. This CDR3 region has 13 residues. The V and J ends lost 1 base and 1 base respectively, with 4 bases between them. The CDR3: CASSLGENTEAFF. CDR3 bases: TGTGCCAGCAGCTTAGGAGAGAACACTGAAGCTTTCTTT.

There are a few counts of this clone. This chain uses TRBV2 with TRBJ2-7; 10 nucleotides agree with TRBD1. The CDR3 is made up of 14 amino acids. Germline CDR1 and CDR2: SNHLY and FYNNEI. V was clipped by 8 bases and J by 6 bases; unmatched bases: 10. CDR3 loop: CASLEMGQGSEQYF. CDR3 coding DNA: TGTGCCAGCCTGGAGATGGGACAGGGGAGCGAGCAGTACTTC. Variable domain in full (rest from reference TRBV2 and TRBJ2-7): EPEVTQTPSHQVTQMGQEVILRCVPISNHLYFYWYRQILGQKVEFLVSFYNNEISEKSEIFDDQFSVERPDGSNFTLKIRSTKLEDSAMYFCASLEMGQGSEQYFGPGTRLTVT.

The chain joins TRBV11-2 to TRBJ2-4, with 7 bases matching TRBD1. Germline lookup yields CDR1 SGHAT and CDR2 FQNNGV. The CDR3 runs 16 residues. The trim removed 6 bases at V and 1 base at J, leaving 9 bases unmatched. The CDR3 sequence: CASRRQGNAAKNIQYF. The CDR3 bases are TGTGCCAGCAGGCGACAGGGTAACGCGGCCAAAAACATTCAGTACTTC.

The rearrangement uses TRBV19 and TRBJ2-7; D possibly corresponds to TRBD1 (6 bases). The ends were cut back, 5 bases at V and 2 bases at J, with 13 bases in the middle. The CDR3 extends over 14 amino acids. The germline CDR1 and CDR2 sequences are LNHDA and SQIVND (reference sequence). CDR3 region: CASSAGTLTYEQYF. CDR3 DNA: TGTGCCAGTAGTGCCGGGACACTTACCTACGAGCAGTACTTC. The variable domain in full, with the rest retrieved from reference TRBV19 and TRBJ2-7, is DGGITQSPKYLFRKEGQNVTLSCEQNLNHDAMYWYRQDPGQGLRLIYYSQIVNDFQKGDIAEGYSVSREKKESFPLTVTSAQKNPTAFYLCASSAGTLTYEQYFGPGTRLTVT.

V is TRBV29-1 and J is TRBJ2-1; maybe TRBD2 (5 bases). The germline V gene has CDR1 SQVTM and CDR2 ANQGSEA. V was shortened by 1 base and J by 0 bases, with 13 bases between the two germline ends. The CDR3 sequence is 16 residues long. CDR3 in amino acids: CSVEGEGLGSYNEQFF. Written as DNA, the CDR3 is TGCAGCGTTGAAGGGGAAGGACTCGGCTCCTACAATGAGCAGTTCTTC.

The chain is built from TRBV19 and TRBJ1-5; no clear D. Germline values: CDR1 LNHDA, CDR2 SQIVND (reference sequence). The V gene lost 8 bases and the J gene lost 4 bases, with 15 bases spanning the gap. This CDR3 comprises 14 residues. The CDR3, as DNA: TGTGCCAGTCATCTGGGGATTAGGAATCAGCCCCAGCATTTT. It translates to CASHLGIRNQPQHF.

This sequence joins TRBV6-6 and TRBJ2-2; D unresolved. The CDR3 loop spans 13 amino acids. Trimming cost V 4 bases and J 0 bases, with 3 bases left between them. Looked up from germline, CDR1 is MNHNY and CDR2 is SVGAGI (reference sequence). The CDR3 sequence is CASSSSNTGELFF. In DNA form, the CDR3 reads TGTGCCAGCAGTTCCTCGAACACCGGGGAGCTGTTTTTT.

The CDR3 DNA is TGTGCCAGCGGCGGACTAGCGAACGGGCAGTACTTC. Translated, it gives CASGGLANGQYF. The rearrangement joins TRBV9 to TRBJ2-7; 9 nucleotides line up with TRBD2. Germline CDR1 SGDLS, CDR2 YYNGEE. The trim removed 7 bases at V and 9 bases at J, leaving 8 bases unmatched. The length of the CDR3 is 12 residues. The full variable domain, completed using reference TRBV9 and TRBJ2-7, is DSGVTQTPKHLITATGQRVTLRCSPRSGDLSVYWYQQSLDQGLQFLIQYYNGEERAKGNILERFSAQQFPDLHSELNLSSLELGDSALYFCASGGLANGQYFGPGTRLTVT.

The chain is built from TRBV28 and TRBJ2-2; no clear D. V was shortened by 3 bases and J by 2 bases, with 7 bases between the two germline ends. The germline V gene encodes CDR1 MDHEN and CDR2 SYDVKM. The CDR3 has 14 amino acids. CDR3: CASSFLSNTGELFF. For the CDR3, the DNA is TGTGCCAGCAGTTTTCTCAGCAACACCGGGGAGCTGTTTTTT.

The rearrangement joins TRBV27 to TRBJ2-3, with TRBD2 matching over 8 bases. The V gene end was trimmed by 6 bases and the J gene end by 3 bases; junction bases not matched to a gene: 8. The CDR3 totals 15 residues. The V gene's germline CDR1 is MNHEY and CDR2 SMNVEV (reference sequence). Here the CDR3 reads CASSSSGRWTDTQYF. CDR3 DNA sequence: TGTGCCAGCAGCTCCAGCGGGAGATGGACAGATACGCAGTATTTT.

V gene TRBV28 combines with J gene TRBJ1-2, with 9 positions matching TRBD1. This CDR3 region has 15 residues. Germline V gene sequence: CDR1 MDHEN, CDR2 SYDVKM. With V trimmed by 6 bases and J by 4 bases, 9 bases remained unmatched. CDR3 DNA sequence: TGTGCCAGCAGCGAATCTGGGACAGGGATCTATGGCTACACCTTC. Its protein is CASSESGTGIYGYTF.

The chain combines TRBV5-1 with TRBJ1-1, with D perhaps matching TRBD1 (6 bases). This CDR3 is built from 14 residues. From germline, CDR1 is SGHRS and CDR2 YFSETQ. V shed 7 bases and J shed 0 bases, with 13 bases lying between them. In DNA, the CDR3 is TGCGCCAGCCAATTTGGACAGTTGAACACTGAAGCTTTCTTT. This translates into CASQFGQLNTEAFF. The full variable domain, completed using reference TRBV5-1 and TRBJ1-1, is KAGVTQTPRYLIKTRGQQVTLSCSPISGHRSVSWYQQTPGQGLQFLFEYFSETQRNKGNFPGRFSGRQFSNSRSEMNVSTLELGDSALYLCASQFGQLNTEAFFGQGTRLTVV.

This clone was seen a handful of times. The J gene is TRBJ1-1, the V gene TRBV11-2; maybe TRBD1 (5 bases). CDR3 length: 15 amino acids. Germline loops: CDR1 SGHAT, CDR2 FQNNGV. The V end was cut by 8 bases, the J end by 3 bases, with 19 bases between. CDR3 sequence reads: CASSGTHNGDTEAFF. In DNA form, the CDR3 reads TGTGCCAGCTCCGGGACGCACAATGGGGACACTGAAGCTTTCTTT.

CDR3 DNA sequence: TGCGCCAGCAGCTTGGGTAGGACAGGGAGCACTGAAGCTTTCTTT. Its protein is CASSLGRTGSTEAFF. The chain uses TRBV5-1 and TRBJ1-1; 8 nucleotides line up with TRBD1. CDR3 length: 15 amino acids. CDR1 SGHRS and CDR2 YFSETQ come from the germline V gene. J was trimmed by 4 bases and V by 0 bases; bases with no gene match: 5.

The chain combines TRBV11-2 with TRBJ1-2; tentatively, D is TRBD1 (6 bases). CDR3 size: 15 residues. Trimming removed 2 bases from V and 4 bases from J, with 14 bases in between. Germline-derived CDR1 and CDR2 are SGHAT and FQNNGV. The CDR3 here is CASSLPLGTPYGYTF. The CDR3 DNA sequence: TGTGCCAGCAGCTTACCACTTGGGACACCCTATGGCTACACCTTC. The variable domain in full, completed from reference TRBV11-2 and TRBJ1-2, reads EAGVAQSPRYKIIEKRQSVAFWCNPISGHATLYWYQQILGQGPKLLIQFQNNGVVDDSQLPKDRFSAERLKGVDSTLKIQPAKLEDSAVYLCASSLPLGTPYGYTFGSGTRLTVV.

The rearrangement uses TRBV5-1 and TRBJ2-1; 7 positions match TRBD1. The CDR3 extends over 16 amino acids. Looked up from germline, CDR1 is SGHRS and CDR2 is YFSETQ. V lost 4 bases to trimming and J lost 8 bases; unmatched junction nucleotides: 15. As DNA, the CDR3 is TGCGCCAGCAGCGTATGGACAGGCTCTACCATGGATGAGCAGTTCTTC. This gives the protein CASSVWTGSTMDEQFF.

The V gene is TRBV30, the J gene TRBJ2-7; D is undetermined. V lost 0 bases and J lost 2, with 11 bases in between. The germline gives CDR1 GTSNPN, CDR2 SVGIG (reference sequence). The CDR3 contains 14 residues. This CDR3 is CAWSVHSATYEQYF. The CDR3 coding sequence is TGTGCCTGGAGTGTACATTCAGCCACCTACGAGCAGTACTTC.

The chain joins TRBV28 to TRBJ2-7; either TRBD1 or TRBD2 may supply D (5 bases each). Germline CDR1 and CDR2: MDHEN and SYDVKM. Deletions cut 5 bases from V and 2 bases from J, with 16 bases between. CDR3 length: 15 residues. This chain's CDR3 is CASSNTGTATYEQYF. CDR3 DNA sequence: TGTGCCAGCAGTAATACCGGGACGGCGACCTACGAGCAGTACTTC.

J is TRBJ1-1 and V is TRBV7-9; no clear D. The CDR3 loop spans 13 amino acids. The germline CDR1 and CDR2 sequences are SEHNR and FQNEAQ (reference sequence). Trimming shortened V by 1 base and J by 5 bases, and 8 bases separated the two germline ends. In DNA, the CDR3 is TGTGCCAGCAGCTTAGTAGGGAAAACTGAAGCTTTCTTT. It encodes CASSLVGKTEAFF.

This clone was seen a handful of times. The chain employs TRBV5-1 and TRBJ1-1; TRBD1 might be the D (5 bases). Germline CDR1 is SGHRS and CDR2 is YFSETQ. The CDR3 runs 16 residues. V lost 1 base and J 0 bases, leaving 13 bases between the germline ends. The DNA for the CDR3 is TGCGCCAGCAGCTTGAATCCGCCAGGGTTGAACACTGAAGCTTTCTTT. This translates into CASSLNPPGLNTEAFF.